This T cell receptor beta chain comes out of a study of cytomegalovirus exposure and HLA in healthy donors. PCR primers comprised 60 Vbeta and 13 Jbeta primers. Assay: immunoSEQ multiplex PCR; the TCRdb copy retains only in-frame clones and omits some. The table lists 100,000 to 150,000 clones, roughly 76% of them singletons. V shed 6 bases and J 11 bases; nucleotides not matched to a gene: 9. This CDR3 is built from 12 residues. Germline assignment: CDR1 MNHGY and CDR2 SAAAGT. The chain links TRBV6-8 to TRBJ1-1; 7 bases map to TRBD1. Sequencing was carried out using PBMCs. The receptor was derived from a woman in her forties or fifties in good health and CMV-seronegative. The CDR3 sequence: CASRSGGGNAFF. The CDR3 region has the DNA TGTGCCAGCAGATCGGGAGGGGGCAACGCTTTCTTT.